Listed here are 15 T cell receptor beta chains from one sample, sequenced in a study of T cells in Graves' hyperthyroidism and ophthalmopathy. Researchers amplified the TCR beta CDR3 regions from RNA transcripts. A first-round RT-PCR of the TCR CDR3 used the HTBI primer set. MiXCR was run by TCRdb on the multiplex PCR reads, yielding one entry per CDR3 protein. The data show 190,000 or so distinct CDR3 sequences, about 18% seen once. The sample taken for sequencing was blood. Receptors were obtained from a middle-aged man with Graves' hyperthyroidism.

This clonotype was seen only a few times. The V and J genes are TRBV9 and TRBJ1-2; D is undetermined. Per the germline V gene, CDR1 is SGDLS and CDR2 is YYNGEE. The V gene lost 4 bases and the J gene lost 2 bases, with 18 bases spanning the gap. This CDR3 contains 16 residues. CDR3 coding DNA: TGTGCCAGCAGCCCACGAACCGAACATCCCAACTATGGCTACACCTTC. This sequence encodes CASSPRTEHPNYGYTF.

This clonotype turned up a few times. CDR3 nucleotide sequence: TGCAGTGCAAAGTTTAGCGAGACCTACAATGAGCAGTTCTTC. It encodes CSAKFSETYNEQFF. The V call is TRBV20-1, the J call TRBJ2-1; tentative D call: TRBD2 (5 bases). V lost 6 bases to trimming and J lost 2 bases, with 14 bases between them. This CDR3 has 14 residues. Germline CDR1 reads DFQATT; CDR2 reads SNEGSKA (reference sequence).

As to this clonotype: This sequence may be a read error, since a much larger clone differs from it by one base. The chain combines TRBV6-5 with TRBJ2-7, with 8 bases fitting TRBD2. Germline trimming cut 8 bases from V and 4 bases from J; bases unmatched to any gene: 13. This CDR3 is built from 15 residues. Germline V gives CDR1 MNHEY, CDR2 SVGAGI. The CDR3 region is CASGSPAGAGYEQYF. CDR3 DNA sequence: TGTGCCAGCGGTTCTCCAGCGGGGGCTGGGTACGAGCAGTACTTC.

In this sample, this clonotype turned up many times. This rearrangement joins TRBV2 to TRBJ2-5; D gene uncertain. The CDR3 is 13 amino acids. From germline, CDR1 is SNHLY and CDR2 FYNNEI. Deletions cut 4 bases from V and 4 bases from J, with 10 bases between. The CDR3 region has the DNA TGTGCCAGCAGTGGGGTCCTGGGAGAGACCCAGTACTTC. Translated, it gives CASSGVLGETQYF.

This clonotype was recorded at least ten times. In DNA form, the CDR3 reads TGCGCCAGCAGCTTGGTATCGGGAAGTCGACCAACTAATGAAAAACTGTTTTTT. It is translated as CASSLVSGSRPTNEKLFF. The gene calls are TRBV5-1 and TRBJ1-4; D is uncertain. V lost 0 bases and J lost 0, with 15 bases in between. The CDR3 contains 18 residues. Germline V CDR1 and CDR2: SGHRS, YFSETQ.

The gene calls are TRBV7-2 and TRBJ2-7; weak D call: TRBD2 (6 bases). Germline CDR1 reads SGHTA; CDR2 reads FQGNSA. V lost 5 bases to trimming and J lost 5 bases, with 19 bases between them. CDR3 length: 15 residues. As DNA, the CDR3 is TGTGCCAGCAGCCCGTTCGGGAGTGGCCGCAACGAGCAGTACTTC. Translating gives CASSPFGSGRNEQYF.

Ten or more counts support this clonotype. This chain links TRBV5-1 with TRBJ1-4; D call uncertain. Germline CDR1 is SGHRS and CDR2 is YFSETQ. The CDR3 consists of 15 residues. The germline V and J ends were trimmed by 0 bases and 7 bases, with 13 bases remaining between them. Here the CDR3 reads CASSLDSGRGEKLFF. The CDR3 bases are TGCGCCAGCAGCTTGGACTCCGGACGCGGTGAAAAACTGTTTTTT.

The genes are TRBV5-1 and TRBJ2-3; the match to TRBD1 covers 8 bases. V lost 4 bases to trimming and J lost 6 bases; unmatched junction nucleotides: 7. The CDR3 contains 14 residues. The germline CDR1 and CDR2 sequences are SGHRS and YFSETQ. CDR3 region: CASSVGTGVDTQYF. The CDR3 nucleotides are TGCGCCAGCAGCGTCGGGACAGGAGTGGATACGCAGTATTTT.

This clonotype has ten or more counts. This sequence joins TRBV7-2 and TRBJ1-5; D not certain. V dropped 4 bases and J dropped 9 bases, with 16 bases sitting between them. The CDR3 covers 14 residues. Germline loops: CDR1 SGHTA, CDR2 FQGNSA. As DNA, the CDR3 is TGTGCCAGCAGCTCCGATGCGGGGTTGGGGCCCCAGCATTTT. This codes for CASSSDAGLGPQHF.

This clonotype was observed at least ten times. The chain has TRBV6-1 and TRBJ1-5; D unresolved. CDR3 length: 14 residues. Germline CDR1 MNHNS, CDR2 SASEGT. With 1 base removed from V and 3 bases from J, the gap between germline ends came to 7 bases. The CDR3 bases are TGTGCCAGCAGTGAAGTTCGGGACAATCAGCCCCAGCATTTT. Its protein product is CASSEVRDNQPQHF.

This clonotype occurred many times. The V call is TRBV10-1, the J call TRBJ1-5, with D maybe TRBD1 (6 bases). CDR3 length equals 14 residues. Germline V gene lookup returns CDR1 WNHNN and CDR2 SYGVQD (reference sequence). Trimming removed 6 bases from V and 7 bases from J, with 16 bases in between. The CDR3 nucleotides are TGCGCCAGCAGCCCACAGGGATTTGGACAGCCCCAGCATTTT. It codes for CASSPQGFGQPQHF.

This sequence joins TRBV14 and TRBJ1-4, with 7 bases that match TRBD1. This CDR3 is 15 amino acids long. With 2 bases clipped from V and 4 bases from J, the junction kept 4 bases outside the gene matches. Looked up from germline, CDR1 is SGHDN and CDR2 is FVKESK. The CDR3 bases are TGTGCCAGCAGCCAAACGGCAGGGGGTAATGAAAAACTGTTTTTT. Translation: CASSQTAGGNEKLFF.

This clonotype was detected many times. This chain's CDR3 is CASSLGPGEDAEAFF. As DNA, the CDR3 is TGTGCCAGCAGCTTAGGTCCAGGGGAGGACGCTGAAGCTTTCTTT. This sequence joins TRBV11-2 and TRBJ1-1; a weak D match, TRBD1 (6 bases). This CDR3 is 15 amino acids long. Germline lookup yields CDR1 SGHAT and CDR2 FQNNGV. Trimming took 1 base from V and 6 from J, leaving 15 bases between them.

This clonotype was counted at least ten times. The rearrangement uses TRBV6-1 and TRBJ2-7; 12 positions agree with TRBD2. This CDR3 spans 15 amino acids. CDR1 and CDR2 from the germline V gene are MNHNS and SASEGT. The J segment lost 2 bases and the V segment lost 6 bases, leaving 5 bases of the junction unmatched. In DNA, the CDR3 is TGTGCCAGCAGGTCACTAGCGGGGGGCCCCTACGAGCAGTACTTC. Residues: CASRSLAGGPYEQYF.

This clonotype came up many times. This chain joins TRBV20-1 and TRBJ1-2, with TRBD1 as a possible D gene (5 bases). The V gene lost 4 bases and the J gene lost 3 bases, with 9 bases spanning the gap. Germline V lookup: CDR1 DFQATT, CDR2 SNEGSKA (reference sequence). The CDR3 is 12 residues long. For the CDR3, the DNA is TGCAGTGCTATCAGGGAGGACTATGGCTACACCTTC. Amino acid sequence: CSAIREDYGYTF.